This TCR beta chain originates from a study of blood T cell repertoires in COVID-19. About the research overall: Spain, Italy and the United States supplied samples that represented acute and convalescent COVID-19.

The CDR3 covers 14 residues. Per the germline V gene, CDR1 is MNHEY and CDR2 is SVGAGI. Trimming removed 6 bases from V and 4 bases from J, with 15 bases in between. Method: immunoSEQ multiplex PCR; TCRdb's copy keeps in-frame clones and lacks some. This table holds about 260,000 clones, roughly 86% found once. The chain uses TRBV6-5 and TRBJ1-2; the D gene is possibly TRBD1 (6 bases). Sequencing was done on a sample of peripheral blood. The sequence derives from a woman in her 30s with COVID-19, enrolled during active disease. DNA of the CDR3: TGTGCCAGCAGGTTTCGGGGGGCTGGCTATGGCTACACCTTC. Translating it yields CASRFRGAGYGYTF.